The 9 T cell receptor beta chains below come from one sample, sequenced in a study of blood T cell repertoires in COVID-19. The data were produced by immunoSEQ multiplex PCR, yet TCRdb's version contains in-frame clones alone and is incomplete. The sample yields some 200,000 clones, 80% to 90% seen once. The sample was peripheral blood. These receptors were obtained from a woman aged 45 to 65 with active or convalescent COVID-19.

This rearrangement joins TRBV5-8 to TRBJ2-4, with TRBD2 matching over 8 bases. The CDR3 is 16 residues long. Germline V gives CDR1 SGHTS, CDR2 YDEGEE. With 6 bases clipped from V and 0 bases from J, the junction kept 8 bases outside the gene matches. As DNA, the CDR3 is TGTGCCAGCAACTGGGAGCGGGGGAGAGCCAAAAACATTCAGTACTTC. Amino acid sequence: CASNWERGRAKNIQYF.

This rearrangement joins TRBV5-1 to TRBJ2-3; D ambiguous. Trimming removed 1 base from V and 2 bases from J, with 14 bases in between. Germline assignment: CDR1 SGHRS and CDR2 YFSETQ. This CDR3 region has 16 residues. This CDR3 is CASSLPSHSFTDTQYF. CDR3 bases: TGCGCCAGCAGCTTGCCCAGCCACAGTTTCACAGATACGCAGTATTTT.

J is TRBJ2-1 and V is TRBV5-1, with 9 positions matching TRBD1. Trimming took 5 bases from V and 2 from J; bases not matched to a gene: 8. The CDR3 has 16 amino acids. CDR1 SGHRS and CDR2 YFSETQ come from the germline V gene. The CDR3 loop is CASSPGTGRAYNEQFF. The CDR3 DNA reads TGCGCCAGCAGTCCTGGGACAGGGAGGGCCTACAATGAGCAGTTCTTC.

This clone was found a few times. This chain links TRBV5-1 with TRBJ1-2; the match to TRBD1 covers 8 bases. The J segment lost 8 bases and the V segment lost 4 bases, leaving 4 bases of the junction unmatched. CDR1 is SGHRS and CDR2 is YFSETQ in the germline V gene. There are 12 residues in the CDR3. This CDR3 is CASSLGQGGYTF. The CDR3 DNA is TGCGCCAGCAGCCTAGGACAGGGCGGCTACACCTTC. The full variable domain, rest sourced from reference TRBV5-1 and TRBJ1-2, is KAGVTQTPRYLIKTRGQQVTLSCSPISGHRSVSWYQQTPGQGLQFLFEYFSETQRNKGNFPGRFSGRQFSNSRSEMNVSTLELGDSALYLCASSLGQGGYTFGSGTRLTVV.

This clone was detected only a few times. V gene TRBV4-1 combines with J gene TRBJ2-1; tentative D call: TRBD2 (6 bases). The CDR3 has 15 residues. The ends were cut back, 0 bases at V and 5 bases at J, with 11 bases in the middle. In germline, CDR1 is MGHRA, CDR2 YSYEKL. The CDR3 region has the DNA TGCGCCAGCAGCCAAGAGAAGGGGAGGAACAATGAGCAGTTCTTC. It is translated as CASSQEKGRNNEQFF.

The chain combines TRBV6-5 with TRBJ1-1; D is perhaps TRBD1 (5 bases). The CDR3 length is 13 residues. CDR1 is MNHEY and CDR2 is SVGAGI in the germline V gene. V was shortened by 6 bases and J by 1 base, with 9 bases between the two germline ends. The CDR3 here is CASRGQANTEAFF. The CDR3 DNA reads TGTGCCAGCAGAGGACAAGCGAACACTGAAGCTTTCTTT.

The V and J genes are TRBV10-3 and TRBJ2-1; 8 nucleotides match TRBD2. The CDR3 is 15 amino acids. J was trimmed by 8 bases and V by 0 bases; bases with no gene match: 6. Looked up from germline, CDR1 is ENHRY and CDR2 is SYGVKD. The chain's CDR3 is CAISESMGLDYEQFF. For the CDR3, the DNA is TGTGCCATCAGTGAGTCGATGGGACTAGATTATGAGCAGTTCTTC.

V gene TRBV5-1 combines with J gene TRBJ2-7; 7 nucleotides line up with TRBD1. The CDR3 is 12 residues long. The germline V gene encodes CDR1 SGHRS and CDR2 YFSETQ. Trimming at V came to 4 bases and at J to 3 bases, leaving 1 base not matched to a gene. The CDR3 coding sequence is TGCGCCAGCAGCCGGGACAGCTACGAGCAGTACTTC. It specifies CASSRDSYEQYF.

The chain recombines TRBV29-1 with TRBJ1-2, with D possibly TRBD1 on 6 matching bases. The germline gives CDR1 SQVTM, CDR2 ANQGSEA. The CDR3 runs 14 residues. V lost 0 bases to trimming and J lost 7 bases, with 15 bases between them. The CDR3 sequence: CSVEDLWGRGGYTF. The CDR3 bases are TGCAGCGTTGAAGATCTTTGGGGGCGAGGTGGCTACACCTTC.